This T cell receptor (beta chain) was obtained from a study of cytomegalovirus exposure and HLA in healthy donors (dated by TCRdb to the late 2010s). In the study overall: An earlier analysis of 587 of the donors reported 276 Gb of sequence data and 117 million unique TCR beta sequences obtained from about 170 million T cells. Rather than drawing on any new phenotypic data, the later analysis identified candidate immune exposures from TCR beta sequences and the way those sequences occurred across donors. The aim of the study was to test whether cataloging public T cell receptors could identify signatures of past pathogen exposure. Donor age, sex, ethnicity and CMV serostatus were compiled together with the repertoire data. Among the roughly 400 genotyped donors, approximately 81% belonged to the genetic ancestry cluster associated with self-reported Caucasian donors. Typing coverage varied by locus: about 620-640 donors for A, B, C, DRB1 and DQB1; approximately 520 for DQA1; 600 to 610 for DPA1; around 490 for DPB1. Besides the first cohort of around 670 subjects, a separate validation cohort made up of roughly 130 different subjects was used. To decide whether each TCR beta V gene segment behaved as functional or pseudogenic, an earlier analysis of fewer than 750 of the donors relied on high-throughput TCR beta sequencing. An early release covering about 600 HLA-typed donors comprised about 300 gigabases of sequencing data and around 85 million unique TCR sequences. The study profiled the T cell repertoires of some 610 subjects by immunosequencing and related them to cytomegalovirus serostatus. A later analysis re-examined previously published TCR beta repertoires from just over 650 donors and added high-resolution HLA genotyping to investigate patterns of TCR occurrence. Across about 380 genotyped donors of the cohort, an average of about 240,000 unique TCR beta nucleotide sequences per donor were sequenced, and roughly 18% of those sequences were non-productive. Every repertoire in the discovery cohort had been generated on one and the same sequencing platform. HLA typing included class I and class II loci at four-digit resolution. Because of strong linkage in the cohort, 4 to 6 DR-DQ haplotypes were treated as single units for association and clustering. A later genetic analysis took genome-wide SNP genotypes for about 60% of the roughly 670 donors and used that subset as a discovery cohort. The study combined high-throughput TCR immunosequencing, statistical association of individual TCRs with disease status, and machine learning to predict cytomegalovirus infection status. The paper's findings and limits, for the study overall: A total of 150 to 200 TCR beta chains were listed by the study as associated with cytomegalovirus. A later analysis reported that several top co-occurrence clusters appeared linked to parvovirus B19, influenza, CMV and Epstein-Barr virus. Sequencing depth was assumed to be roughly uniform across donors in the presence/absence analyses, though that assumption may not hold. Cytomegalovirus status was reported to be diagnosed by the classifier with high specificity and sensitivity in both the original and validation cohorts. Because counts were too low, fewer than 20 rarely observed V segments, including chromosome 9 orphons, were excluded from the earlier analysis of some 540 of the donors. Strong co-occurrence of HLA alleles, especially DR and DQ, made assigning TCR associations to individual alleles difficult. In a later analysis, HLA-associated TCR beta chains were found to be more clonally expanded and to have lower generation probabilities than equally common non-associated chains. Because some donors lacked HLA typing at each locus, the association tests relied only on the typed subset. Correlated functional status among segregating V segments might reflect linkage disequilibrium, but an unknown experimental factor could not be ruled out. In a later analysis, TCR association rates were found to vary across HLA loci, with the most associated TCRs seen for DRB1 alleles and the fewest for HLA-C alleles. A cluster of highly shared sequence variants was judged likely to represent a technical artifact of the sequencing pipeline. Only TCR beta chains were sequenced in this cohort, and the absence of alpha or paired-chain data limited detectable features. According to a later analysis, most CMV-associated TCR beta chains appeared to be HLA-restricted, and the HLA associations seemed to be driven largely by CMV exposure. While some public TCRs were present in many individuals, most TCR sequences turned up only very rarely across donors. At a false discovery rate of 0.05, a later analysis linked 16,951 TCR beta sequences to specific HLA alleles. In vitro tests confirmed that a few of the cytomegalovirus-associated TCR beta chains recognize cytomegalovirus antigens. Immune exposure information for the cohort was limited to CMV serostatus. In an earlier analysis of some 540 of the donors, most TCR beta V segments appeared in productive rearrangements about 90% or about 30% of the time, broadly matching IMGT annotations. Some IMGT-functional V segments, including TRBV6-2 and TRBV6-3, could not be distinguished by the 87-base-pair reads and were therefore excluded. A further reported finding was that TCR beta sequences accurately predicted the HLA-A and HLA-B alleles for most subjects in the first cohort. In a later genetic analysis, a missense DCLRE1C variant was associated with V-gene and J-gene trimming of TCR beta chains, and the association was replicated in an independent cohort. According to a later genetic analysis, donors in an Asian-associated ancestry cluster had fewer N-insertions in productive TCRs than the roughly 700-donor mean. The authors suggested that the approach could potentially be extended to other disease states and immunological phenotypes.

In total, approximately 690 healthy bone marrow donors made up the cohort. At the time of sampling, every cohort member was nominally healthy, though immune exposures that went unrecorded were likely present. The donor tested CMV seropositive and was one of the 289 seropositive cohort members. A peripheral blood sample was collected from each donor, and TCR beta sequencing was performed on peripheral blood mononuclear cells. The Qiagen DNeasy Blood Extraction Kit was used to extract genomic DNA from the blood cell samples. Libraries were made using the immunoSEQ multiplex PCR assay. The multiplex PCR relied on a mix of 60 forward primers for TCR Vbeta segments and 13 reverse primers for TCR Jbeta segments. The CDR3 region of rearranged TCR beta genes was amplified from genomic DNA by a multiplex PCR assay. On the Illumina HiSeq System, the amplified TCR beta libraries were sequenced as 87-base-pair reads. The authors' analysis ran thus. A later analysis counted 75 million to 100 million unique TCR beta chains across the 650 to 700 repertoires, and some 11 million of these chains were shared by at least two donors. To remove PCR and sequencing errors, raw reads were error-corrected and collapsed into unique sequences using a nearest-neighbor algorithm that merged closely related sequences. To assign V, D and J gene segments, CDR3 sequences were aligned to IMGT reference sequences. Each retained sequence needed at least a six-nucleotide match to both a V gene segment and a J gene segment. Rearrangements were classified as productive when the CDR3 lacked stop codons and remained in frame with V and J, and all other rearrangements were classified as non-productive. Following IMGT convention, CDR3 was defined as the stretch from the second conserved V-encoded cysteine up to the conserved J-encoded phenylalanine. Sequences without an unambiguous match to a single V gene segment were excluded from the earlier analysis of approximately 600 of the donors. An earlier analysis of 587 of the donors called V segments functional above 56.7% productive rearrangements and segregating when the between-donor standard deviation exceeded 5%. A statistical classification framework was developed to diagnose cytomegalovirus status using the catalog of TCR beta chain sequences. A later analysis assigned V and J genes by comparing TCR nucleotide sequences with IMGT/GENE-DB human TR gene sequences. Using the TCRdist pipeline, a later analysis assigned CDR3 sequences along with most-parsimonious VDJ recombination scenarios. In a later analysis, each TCR beta chain was defined by its CDR3 amino acid sequence together with its V-gene family, and reads without a unique V-gene family were excluded. To address suspected cross-contamination and a sequencing artifact, a later analysis removed a few hundred highly shared, low-generation-probability nucleotide sequences. In a later analysis, a clonal expansion index was calculated for each public chain from normalized within-repertoire ranks of inferred template counts. In a later analysis, generation probabilities were computed using a VDJ recombination model fitted to out-of-frame rearrangements, and the results were checked against IGoR. In a later analysis, TCR-TCR, TCR-HLA and TCR-CMV co-occurrence was scored with hypergeometric tests, and a repertoire-size bias correction was applied to TCR pairs. In a later analysis, false discovery rates were estimated by permuting HLA or CMV assignments 20 times. In a later analysis, co-occurring TCRs were grouped using DBSCAN, and TCRdist sequence similarity was added for clustering within HLA-allele-positive subsets. Repertoires with fewer than 30,000 or more than 120,000 public chains were left out of co-occurrence clustering, as were a handful of repertoires with anomalous nucleotide sharing. What TCRdb holds here is the immuneACCESS table cut down to in-frame rearrangements. Part of the clones is not present; checked against another copy, under half of the missing clones reflect an unresolved V gene, and the others are unexplained. V and J calls and clone size come straight from that table; D and trimming were deduced from the DNA. Within this sample are about 200,000 clones, with 70% to 80% of them counted one time only. 2% to 2.5% of the sample is taken by the ten largest.

A note on this clone: Its antigen is not yet known. Per-nucleotide qualities are absent, and no much larger clonotype sits a single base away.

Sequences SGHAT (CDR1) and FQNNGV (CDR2) are obtained from the germline V gene. V was cut back by 5 bases and J by 5 bases, leaving a gap of 10 bases between them. The cysteine opens and the phenylalanine closes a CDR3 of 13 amino acids. The sequence is cut down to CDR3 DNA, 39 bases in frame from base 1. The rearranged segments are TRBV11-2 and TRBJ1-5; no D segment can be confidently identified. The material sequenced was PBMCs. This sequence originates from a woman aged 25 to 39 in good health and CMV-seropositive. This receptor has the CDR3 CASSLGVDQPQHF. The nucleotide sequence reads as follows: TGTGCCAGCAGCCTAGGAGTGGATCAGCCCCAGCATTTT.